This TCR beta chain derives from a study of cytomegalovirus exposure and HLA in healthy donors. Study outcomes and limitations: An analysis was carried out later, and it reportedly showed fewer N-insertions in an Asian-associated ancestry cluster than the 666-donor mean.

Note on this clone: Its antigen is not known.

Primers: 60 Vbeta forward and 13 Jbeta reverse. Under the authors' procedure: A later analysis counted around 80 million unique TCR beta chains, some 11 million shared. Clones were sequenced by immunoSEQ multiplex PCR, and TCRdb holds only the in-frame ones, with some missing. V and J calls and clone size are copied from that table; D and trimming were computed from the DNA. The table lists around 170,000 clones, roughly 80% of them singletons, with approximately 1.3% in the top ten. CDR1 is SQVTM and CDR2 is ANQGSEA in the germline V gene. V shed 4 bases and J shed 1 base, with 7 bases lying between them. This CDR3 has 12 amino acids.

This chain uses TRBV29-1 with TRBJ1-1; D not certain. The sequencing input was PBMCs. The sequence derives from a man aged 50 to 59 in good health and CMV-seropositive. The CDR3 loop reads CSVARRNTEAFF. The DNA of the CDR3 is TGCAGCGTTGCCCGGAGGAACACTGAAGCTTTCTTT. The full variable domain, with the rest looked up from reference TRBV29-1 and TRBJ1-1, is SAVISQKPSRDICQRGTSLTIQCQVDSQVTMMFWYRQQPGQSLTLIATANQGSEATYESGFVIDKFPISRPNLTFSTLTVSNMSPEDSSIYLCSVARRNTEAFFGQGTRLTVV.